This T cell receptor beta chain was sequenced during a study of naive and memory T cell subsets. Alpha and beta constant region primers primed reverse transcription for blood and skin samples. TCRdb reprocessed the UMI-ligation and nested PCR reads via MiXCR and lists one record per CDR3 protein. The sample holds some 20,000 distinct CDR3 sequences; 9.5% are singletons and the top ten take 6.8%. Treatment: skin biopsy from PPD injection site in Mantoux-positive individual. Input was about 1 to 1,100 ng of DNase-treated total RNA without cell sorting. By share of the sample, this clonotype is medium-sized. Germline loops: CDR1 SQVTM, CDR2 ANQGSEA. The CDR3 is 12 residues long. V was shortened by 4 bases and J by 4 bases, with 8 bases between the two germline ends.

The chain couples TRBV29-1 to TRBJ2-1; D call uncertain. Sequencing was performed on skin, taken from a tuberculin skin test site. The TCR sequence derives from an adult in good health. The CDR3 region is CSVGNGYNEQFF. The CDR3 DNA reads TGCAGCGTTGGAAACGGTTACAATGAGCAGTTCTTC.